Detailed here is one T cell receptor beta chain. No cognate antigen has been identified for it. The sample holds no much larger clone one base away, and base qualities are not on file. The CDR3 regions of human TCRbeta chains were analyzed by immunosequencing. Per the original workflow: Repertoire TCRs were checked for matches against a reference library of SARS-CoV-2-specific TCRs that had been generated using the MIRA antigen-specificity platform. Breadth meant the fraction of unique TCRs that were SARS-CoV-2-associated, whereas depth meant the fraction of total T cells that were SARS-CoV-2-associated. Using the MIRA data, every spike-specific TCR was mapped to the spike region that the TCR reacted to and assigned to either a CD4 or a CD8 class. Log10-transformed breadth and depth values were compared by one-way ANOVA with Sidak's multiple comparisons tests. This is the immuneACCESS table as TCRdb keeps it, with only in-frame sequences that have V and J called. A part of the clones is gone; compared with another copy, unresolved V genes explain less than half, and the rest is unexplained. The V and J calls and the clone size are those of that table, but D and trimming were determined from the DNA. Across this sample there are about 120,000 clones, with approximately 80% seen only once. The ten largest clones represent about a quarter of the sample.

The sample originates from a study of T cell responses to AZD1222 COVID-19 vaccine (dated by TCRdb to about 2021). Turning to the overall study: TCR sequencing was performed for 233 trial participants, of whom around 200 were given two doses of AZD1222 and 26 were given two doses of MenACWY control vaccine. Enrollment into the trials was organized by age into subgroups of 18-55, 56-69 and 70-plus years, and those subgroups contained approximately 160, 26 and 62 TCR-sequenced participants, respectively. Summary of the overall study and its limitations: Conclusions about previously exposed vaccinees are limited, since just a handful of AZD1222 recipients were seropositive for SARS-CoV-2 at baseline. In the small 56-69-year group, the increase in depth fell short of significance, most likely because of low power. Reportedly, almost half of the unique spike-specific TCRs recognized epitopes lying outside the regions that are mutated in the B.1.351 and B.1.1.7 variants. The whole spike protein was spanned by vaccine-associated CD4 TCRs, and dominant responses were seen in regions 160-218 and 743-854. After two AZD1222 doses, spike-specific TCR breadth and depth were significantly higher than at day 0 and than in MenACWY recipients. Participants were mostly white British, with more females than males. The authors suggested clonal diversity may have been underestimated. No day 14 peak-response samples were available, so repertoires were characterized only after the peak T cell response.

From the germline V gene, CDR1 is MNHNS and CDR2 is SASEGT. V gives up 0 bases and J gives up 2 bases, and the segment between their germline ends measures 10 bases. The CDR3 goes from the cysteine to the phenylalanine over 15 residues. The kept DNA is CDR3 alone, 45 bases in frame from the first base. What the time point label conveys for this sample: about 28 days (+/-7) after the second vaccine dose. AZD1222 recipients with second doses at about 4 weeks or about 12 weeks were pooled, because spike-specific TCR depth and breadth did not differ between schedules. Samples from vaccinated people were obtained from the UK trials COV001 and COV002, which included a single-blind randomized controlled phase 2/3 trial of AZD1222 (ChAdOx1 nCoV-19) in healthy adults. For TCRbeta chain sequencing, PBMC samples from trial participants were taken at day 0 and at day 28 after the second dose.

This clonotype was sampled from an adult who received the AZD1222 COVID-19 vaccine. Sequencing used peripheral blood, obtained 28 days after the second AZD1222 dose. The chain is encoded by TRBV6-1 joined to TRBJ1-2, with a tentative D gene TRBD1 over 5 matching bases. The nucleotide sequence is given as TGTGCCAGCAGTGAAGCCCCAGGGACGAACTATGGCTACACCTTC. It translates to CASSEAPGTNYGYTF.